This T cell receptor beta chain was identified in a study of cytomegalovirus exposure and HLA in healthy donors. Turning to the study itself: Both the 95 to 150 validation repertoires and the roughly 620 first-cohort repertoires used the same platform, as reported by a later analysis.

Profiling relied on immunoSEQ multiplex PCR, and the TCRdb table lists in-frame clones only, not all of them. The sample has 85,000 to 95,000 clones; roughly 97% are singletons. This CDR3 comprises 14 residues. V gave up 5 bases and J gave up 3 bases, with 14 bases separating them. The germline CDR1 and CDR2 sequences are MNHGY and SVAAGI. Study-level points and caveats: A few chains tied to CMV proved CMV antigen-specific in vitro.

This clone came up a few times. What it recognizes is unknown. This TCR derives from a man aged 18 to 29 in good health and CMV-seronegative. V usage is TRBV6-9 and J usage is TRBJ2-7; perhaps TRBD2 as D (5 bases). The sequencing sample was made of PBMCs. CDR3 amino acids: CASSLSLGGYEQYF. The CDR3 nucleotides are TGTGCCAGCAGTCTCTCCCTAGGAGGCTACGAGCAGTACTTC.